This TCR beta chain is from a study of cytomegalovirus exposure and HLA in healthy donors. Comments on this clone: Antigen specificity is unknown.

The germline gives CDR1 MDHEN, CDR2 SYDVKM. V shed 6 bases and J shed 8 bases, with 16 bases lying between them. This CDR3 has 14 amino acids. Study-level points and caveats: With high specificity and sensitivity, the classifier reportedly diagnosed cytomegalovirus status.

The PCR was carried out with 60 Vbeta primers and 13 Jbeta primers. Libraries were prepared by immunoSEQ multiplex PCR; TCRdb keeps only in-frame clonotypes and omits some of them. In all, the sample yields 150,000 to 200,000 clones. The TCR originated in a man in his thirties or forties in good health and CMV-seronegative. V gene TRBV28 combines with J gene TRBJ1-4; D is possibly TRBD1 (5 bases). Sequences were obtained from PBMCs. Here the CDR3 reads CASSRGGGREKLFF. CDR3 coding DNA: TGTGCCAGCAGCCGCGGGGGGGGTAGGGAAAAACTGTTTTTT. Full variable domain (missing parts from reference TRBV28 and TRBJ1-4): DVKVTQSSRYLVKRTGEKVFLECVQDMDHENMFWYRQDPGLGLRLIYFSYDVKMKEKGDIPEGYSVSREKKERFSLILESASTNQTSMYLCASSRGGGREKLFFGSGTQLSVL.